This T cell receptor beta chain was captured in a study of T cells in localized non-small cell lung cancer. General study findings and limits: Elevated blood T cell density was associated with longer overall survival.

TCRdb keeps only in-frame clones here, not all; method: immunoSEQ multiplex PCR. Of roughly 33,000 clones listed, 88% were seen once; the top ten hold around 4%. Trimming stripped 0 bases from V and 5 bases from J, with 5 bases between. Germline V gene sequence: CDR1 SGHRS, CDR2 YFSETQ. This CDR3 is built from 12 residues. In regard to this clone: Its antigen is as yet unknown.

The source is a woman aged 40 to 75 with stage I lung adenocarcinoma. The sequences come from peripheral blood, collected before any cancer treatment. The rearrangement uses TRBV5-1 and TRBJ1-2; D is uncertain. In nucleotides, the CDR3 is TGCGCCAGCAGCTTGGCCGGGTATGGCTACACCTTC. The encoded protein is CASSLAGYGYTF.